Shown below are 20 T cell receptor beta chains from a single sample sequenced in a study of shared clonotypes between healthy human individuals. TCRdb's copy holds only in-frame clones and misses some; the assay was immunoSEQ multiplex PCR. This sample yields roughly 650,000 clones, of which about 97% are seen a single time; less than 0.065% belongs to the top ten. Sequenced sample: naive CD4+ T cells sorted from blood. Subset here: CD45RA+ positively selected. The source is a woman younger than 45 in good health.

The V gene is TRBV27, the J gene TRBJ2-7; the D is unclear. Germline V gene lookup returns CDR1 MNHEY and CDR2 SMNVEV (reference sequence). Between the trimmed V and J ends, which lost 3 bases and 2 bases, there was a span of 5 bases. The CDR3 sequence is 12 residues long. The CDR3 here is CASSFLAYEQYF. The CDR3, as DNA: TGTGCCAGCAGTTTTTTGGCCTACGAGCAGTACTTC.

This chain uses TRBV2 with TRBJ1-4; no clear D gene. V lost 7 bases and J lost 1, with 10 bases in between. Per the germline V gene, CDR1 is SNHLY and CDR2 is FYNNEI. The CDR3 runs to 14 residues. The CDR3 is CASTWGLTNEKLFF. The CDR3 DNA is TGTGCCAGCACCTGGGGTTTAACTAATGAAAAACTGTTTTTT.

The chain is built from TRBV4-3 and TRBJ2-7; possible D gene TRBD2, 5 bases. The CDR3 is made up of 13 amino acids. The V gene's germline CDR1 is LGHNA and CDR2 YSLEER. The V gene lost 6 bases and the J gene lost 11 bases, with 20 bases spanning the gap. The CDR3 loop reads CASRRIMGGLEYF. The CDR3 nucleotides read TGCGCCAGCAGACGCATAATGGGCGGGCTGGAGTACTTC.

In this sample, this clone turned up once. The chain employs TRBV6-5 and TRBJ2-2; a possible D gene is TRBD2 (5 bases). The length of the CDR3 is 15 residues. Germline loops: CDR1 MNHEY, CDR2 SVGAGI. The V and J ends lost 6 bases and 7 bases respectively, with 18 bases between them. The chain's CDR3 is CASSPAEAGGGELFF. CDR3 nucleotide sequence: TGTGCCAGCAGCCCCGCGGAGGCGGGTGGCGGGGAGCTGTTTTTT.

V usage is TRBV5-8 and J usage is TRBJ2-3; TRBD2 matches 9 bases. In germline, CDR1 is SGHTS, CDR2 YDEGEE. This CDR3 region has 16 residues. J gave up 2 bases and V 0 bases, and 4 bases lay outside the gene matches. DNA of the CDR3: TGTGCCAGCAGCTTGGCCACTAGCGGGCTCACAGATACGCAGTATTTT. This translates into CASSLATSGLTDTQYF.

The chain uses TRBV2 and TRBJ1-5, with D uncertain. Germline CDR1 is SNHLY and CDR2 is FYNNEI. V lost 4 bases to trimming and J lost 2 bases, with 6 bases between them. The CDR3 length is 13 residues. In nucleotides, the CDR3 is TGTGCCAGCAGTGCCAATGGCAATCAGCCCCAGCATTTT. Amino acid sequence: CASSANGNQPQHF.

The chain combines TRBV5-1 with TRBJ2-7, with 10 bases lining up with TRBD2. The ends lost 0 bases at V and 7 bases at J; junction bases unmatched: 16. Per germline, CDR1 SGHRS and CDR2 YFSETQ. The CDR3 runs to 18 residues. The CDR3 loop reads CASSLASPTASGSGEQYF. CDR3 nucleotides: TGCGCCAGCAGCTTGGCGTCCCCCACGGCTAGCGGGAGTGGGGAGCAGTACTTC. The whole variable domain, filled in from reference TRBV5-1 and TRBJ2-7, reads KAGVTQTPRYLIKTRGQQVTLSCSPISGHRSVSWYQQTPGQGLQFLFEYFSETQRNKGNFPGRFSGRQFSNSRSEMNVSTLELGDSALYLCASSLASPTASGSGEQYFGPGTRLTVT.

The chain recombines TRBV28 with TRBJ2-7; D is ambiguous. Germline V gene data show CDR1 as MDHEN and CDR2 as SYDVKM. The V gene lost 5 bases and the J gene lost 0 bases, with 14 bases spanning the gap. The CDR3 is 15 amino acids. The CDR3 region is CASSGAQISSYEQYF. The CDR3 DNA is TGTGCCAGCAGTGGAGCGCAAATCAGCTCCTACGAGCAGTACTTC. Based on the CDR3 plus reference TRBV28 and TRBJ2-7, the full variable domain is DVKVTQSSRYLVKRTGEKVFLECVQDMDHENMFWYRQDPGLGLRLIYFSYDVKMKEKGDIPEGYSVSREKKERFSLILESASTNQTSMYLCASSGAQISSYEQYFGPGTRLTVT.

DNA of the CDR3: TGTGCCACCAACCCGACAGGCGTAGGTGGCTACACCTTC. Protein product: CATNPTGVGGYTF. The rearrangement links TRBV27 to TRBJ1-2; D is perhaps TRBD1 (6 bases). Germline V gene lookup returns CDR1 MNHEY and CDR2 SMNVEV (reference sequence). This CDR3 region has 13 residues. The V and J ends lost 10 bases and 7 bases respectively, with 19 bases between them.

J is TRBJ1-4 and V is TRBV7-2, with a weak D call TRBD1 (6 bases). V lost 2 bases to trimming and J lost 2 bases, with 21 bases between them. In germline, CDR1 is SGHTA, CDR2 FQGNSA. The CDR3 consists of 19 residues. DNA of the CDR3: TGTGCCAGCAGCTTATTGGGGGGGCCCTGGTCGGGGACTAATGAAAAACTGTTTTTT. This sequence encodes CASSLLGGPWSGTNEKLFF.

The chain employs TRBV7-3 and TRBJ2-5, with 7 bases identical to TRBD1. Near its end, the DNA agrees better with TRBJ2-7, so the J call may be wrong. The CDR3 is made up of 15 amino acids. Germline CDR1 SGHTA, CDR2 FQGTGA. CDR3 nucleotide sequence: TGTGCCAGCAGCCCGGCAGGGACAGATTTTTACGAGCAGTACTTC. This encodes CASSPAGTDFYEQYF.

The V gene is TRBV5-5, the J gene TRBJ1-4, with 7 bases lining up with TRBD1. The germline V gene encodes CDR1 SGHKS and CDR2 YYEKEE (reference sequence). The CDR3 consists of 15 residues. J was trimmed by 7 bases and V by 2 bases; bases with no gene match: 8. The CDR3 DNA follows: TGTGCCAGCAGCTTACAGGGGCGGGAGAGTGAAAAACTGTTTTTT. Residues: CASSLQGRESEKLFF.

The V gene is TRBV5-1, the J gene TRBJ2-3, with TRBD1 matching over 7 bases. Germline V gene data show CDR1 as SGHRS and CDR2 as YFSETQ. This CDR3 has 15 amino acids. J was trimmed by 4 bases and V by 3 bases; bases with no gene match: 8. The CDR3 nucleotides read TGCGCCAGCAGCTCCAGGGGGTTTAATCCAGATACGCAGTATTTT. Protein product: CASSSRGFNPDTQYF.

This chain connects TRBV29-1 to TRBJ2-1, with TRBD2 as a possible D gene (6 bases). V dropped 7 bases and J dropped 1 base, with 17 bases sitting between them. This CDR3 has 15 residues. CDR1 is SQVTM and CDR2 is ANQGSEA in the germline V gene. The CDR3 is CSGVGRDLSYNEQFF. The CDR3, as DNA: TGCAGCGGCGTGGGGCGGGACCTATCCTACAATGAGCAGTTCTTC.

CDR3: CASSLSDTNQPQHF. The CDR3 DNA sequence: TGTGCCAGCAGTTTATCGGACACAAATCAGCCCCAGCATTTT. V is TRBV28 and J is TRBJ1-5; weak D call: TRBD1 (5 bases). The CDR3 spans 14 residues. Per germline, CDR1 MDHEN and CDR2 SYDVKM. V lost 1 base and J lost 4, with 8 bases in between.

This chain uses TRBV7-2 with TRBJ1-2, with 7 bases aligning to TRBD1. Germline lookup yields CDR1 SGHTA and CDR2 FQGNSA. The CDR3 consists of 14 residues. Germline trimming cut 3 bases from V and 7 bases from J; bases unmatched to any gene: 8. The CDR3 loop is CASSFDRDYGGYTF. CDR3 DNA: TGTGCCAGCAGCTTCGACAGGGACTATGGTGGCTACACCTTC.

The chain couples TRBV7-8 to TRBJ2-7; D might be TRBD1 (5 bases). The CDR3 spans 16 residues. Germline CDR1 reads SGHVS; CDR2 reads FQNEAQ. Deletions cut 4 bases from V and 3 bases from J, with 19 bases between. In nucleotides, the CDR3 is TGTGCCAGCAGCTCAAACAGGATATCCTACGGCTACGAGCAGTACTTC. Protein sequence: CASSSNRISYGYEQYF.

This chain links TRBV6-6 with TRBJ2-2; a possible D gene is TRBD2 (5 bases). V lost 6 bases and J lost 3, with 14 bases in between. This CDR3 comprises 15 residues. Looked up from germline, CDR1 is MNHNY and CDR2 is SVGAGI (reference sequence). The CDR3 nucleotides read TGTGCCAGCAGCCCGTTTGTGGAGGACACCGGGGAGCTGTTTTTT. It codes for CASSPFVEDTGELFF.

This clone appeared a single time. V is TRBV7-9 and J is TRBJ2-2; the match to TRBD1 covers 10 bases. Looked up from germline, CDR1 is SEHNR and CDR2 is FQNEAQ (reference sequence). V shed 5 bases and J 8 bases; nucleotides not matched to a gene: 11. The CDR3 length is 16 residues. CDR3 sequence: CASSLRQGASSGELFF. As DNA, the CDR3 is TGTGCCAGCAGCCTGAGACAGGGGGCTTCATCTGGGGAGCTGTTTTTT.

J is TRBJ1-1 and V is TRBV30; tentatively, D is TRBD1 (5 bases). The CDR3 length is 13 residues. CDR1 is GTSNPN, CDR2 SVGIG, per germline (reference sequence). V lost 2 bases and J lost 4, with 11 bases in between. CDR3 sequence (DNA): TGTGCCTGGAGTAGCCCGGGGGGCACTGAAGCTTTCTTT. It encodes CAWSSPGGTEAFF.